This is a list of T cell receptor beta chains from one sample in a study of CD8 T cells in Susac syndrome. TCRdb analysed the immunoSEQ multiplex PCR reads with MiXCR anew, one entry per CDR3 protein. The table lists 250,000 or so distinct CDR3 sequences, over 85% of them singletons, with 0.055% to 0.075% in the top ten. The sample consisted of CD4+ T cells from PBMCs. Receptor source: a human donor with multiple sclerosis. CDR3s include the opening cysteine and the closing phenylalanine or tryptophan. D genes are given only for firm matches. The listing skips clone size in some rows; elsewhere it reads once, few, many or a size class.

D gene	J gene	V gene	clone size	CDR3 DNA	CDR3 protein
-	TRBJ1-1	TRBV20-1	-	TGCAGTGCTAGAGTGAACACTGAAGCTTTCTTT	CSARVNTEAFF
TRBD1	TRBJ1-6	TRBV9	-	TGTGCCAGCAGCGTAGTTGGAACAGGGGATTCACCCCTCCACTTT	CASSVVGTGDSPLHF
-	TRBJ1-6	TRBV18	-	TGTGCCAGCTCACCGGCGATGAATTCACCCCTCCACTTT	CASSPAMNSPLHF
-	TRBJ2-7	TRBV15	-	TGTGCCACCAGCAATCGGCGGGGAACCTACGAGCAGTACTTC	CATSNRRGTYEQYF
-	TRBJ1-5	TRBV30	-	TGTGCCTGGAGTGTACGAGGGCAGGACCTGGGGCCCCAGCATTTT	CAWSVRGQDLGPQHF
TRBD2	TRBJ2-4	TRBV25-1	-	TGTGCCAGCAGTGAAAGCGGGAGTACGAAAAACATTCAGTACTTC	CASSESGSTKNIQYF
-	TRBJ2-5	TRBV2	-	TGTGCCAGCAGTGAAGCGTTTCAAGGGCAAGAGACCCAGTACTTC	CASSEAFQGQETQYF
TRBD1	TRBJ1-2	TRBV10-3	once	TGTGCCATCAATCGGGACAGGGGGCCCGGCGGTGGCTACACCTTC	CAINRDRGPGGGYTF
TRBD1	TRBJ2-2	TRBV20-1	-	TGCAGTGCTAGAGTTGGGGCAGGGGGAAACACCGGGGAGCTGTTTTTT	CSARVGAGGNTGELFF
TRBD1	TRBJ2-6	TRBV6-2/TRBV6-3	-	TGTGCCACCAGGGGGACTGGGGCCAACGTCCTGACTTTC	CATRGTGANVLTF
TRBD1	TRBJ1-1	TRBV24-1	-	TGTGCCACCAGGGGACAGGGGATCCGGGACACTGAAGCTTTCTTT	CATRGQGIRDTEAFF
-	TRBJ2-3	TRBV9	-	TGTGCCAGCAGCGTAGGGTCAGGACCCACAGATACGCAGTATTTT	CASSVGSGPTDTQYF
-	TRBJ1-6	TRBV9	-	TGTGCCAGCAGCGTAGGGGACAATTCACCCCTCCACTTT	CASSVGDNSPLHF
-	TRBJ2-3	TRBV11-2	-	TGTGCCAGCAGCTTAGATCTGGCCGGGGATACGCAGTATTTT	CASSLDLAGDTQYF
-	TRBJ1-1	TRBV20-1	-	TGCAGTGCTAGAGCCAGTAGGGCGAACACTGAAGCTTTCTTT	CSARASRANTEAFF
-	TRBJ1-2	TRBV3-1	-	TGTGCCAGCAGCCACTTGACAAGGCCCTATGGCTACACCTTC	CASSHLTRPYGYTF
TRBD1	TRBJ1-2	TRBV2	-	TGTGCCAGCAGGCAAGGGACAGGGGCGGCCTATGGCTACACCTTC	CASRQGTGAAYGYTF
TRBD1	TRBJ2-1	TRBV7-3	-	TGTGCCAGCAGCTTAACCGATCTGGACAGGGCTCGGTTCTTC	CASSLTDLDRARFF
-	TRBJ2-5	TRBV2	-	TGTGCCAGCAGTGAAGGAGGAGAAGAGACCCAGTACTTC	CASSEGGEETQYF
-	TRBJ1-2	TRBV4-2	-	TGTGCCAGCAGCCAAGATCCCCAGCTGGGAGGCTACACCTTC	CASSQDPQLGGYTF
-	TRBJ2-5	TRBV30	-	TGTGCCTGGAGTGGACAGTCCCAAAGGGCCCAGTACTTC	CAWSGQSQRAQYF
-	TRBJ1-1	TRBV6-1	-	TGTGCCAGCAGTGTAGTACAGGGCGCAAACACTGAAGCTTTCTTT	CASSVVQGANTEAFF
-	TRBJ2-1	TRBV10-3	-	TGTGCCATCAGTACCAACCAGGGTGCCTACAATGAGCAGTTCTTC	CAISTNQGAYNEQFF
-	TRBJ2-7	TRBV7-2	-	TGTGCCAGCAGCCCGAACAGGGGAGGCTACGAGCAGTACTTC	CASSPNRGGYEQYF
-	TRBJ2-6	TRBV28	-	TGTGCCAGCAGTGAGGCCCGGGGAGCCAACGTCCTGACTTTC	CASSEARGANVLTF
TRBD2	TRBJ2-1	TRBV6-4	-	TGTGCCAGCAGTGGTCTAGCGGGATCCCTCAATGAGCAGTTCTTC	CASSGLAGSLNEQFF
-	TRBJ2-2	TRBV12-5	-	TGTGCTAGTGGTTCGGGACCGACCCCAGGTACCGGGGAGCTGTTTTTT	CASGSGPTPGTGELFF
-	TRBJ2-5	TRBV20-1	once	TGCAGTGCTAGAGAAATAAGGAACGCGTGGGAGACCCAGTACTTC	CSAREIRNAWETQYF
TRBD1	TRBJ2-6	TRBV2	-	TGTGCCAGCGGCTCGGACAGGCCGGCCAACGTCCTGACTTTC	CASGSDRPANVLTF
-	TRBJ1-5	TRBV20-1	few	TGCAGTGCTAGTTCGTCCATGGGTAATCAGCCCCAGCATTTT	CSASSSMGNQPQHF
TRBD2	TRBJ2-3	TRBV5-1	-	TGCGCCAGCAGCTCCGAGCGGGGGGGCACAGATACGCAGTATTTT	CASSSERGGTDTQYF
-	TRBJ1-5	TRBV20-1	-	TGCAGTGCTAACTCCCCCCTAGGGGGCAATCAGCCCCAGCATTTT	CSANSPLGGNQPQHF
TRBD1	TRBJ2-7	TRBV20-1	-	TGCAGTGCTAGCCGAATAAGGGACAGCCTCTACGAGCAGTACTTC	CSASRIRDSLYEQYF
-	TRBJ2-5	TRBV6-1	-	TGTGCCAGCAGCGTGGTCCGGAAAGAGACCCAGTACTTC	CASSVVRKETQYF
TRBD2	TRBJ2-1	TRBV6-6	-	TGTGCCAGCAGTTCCTCGTCCACTAGCGGGTTCTATGAGCAGTTCTTC	CASSSSSTSGFYEQFF
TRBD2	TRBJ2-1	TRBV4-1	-	TGCGCCAGCAGCCAAGAGGAAATAGGCGGGGGACCCTACAATGAGCAGTTCTTC	CASSQEEIGGGPYNEQFF
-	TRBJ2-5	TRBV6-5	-	TGTGCCAGCAGTCCAAGTTTGGGGTGGGAGACCCAGTACTTC	CASSPSLGWETQYF
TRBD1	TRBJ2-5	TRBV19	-	TGTGCCAGTAGTCTCCTTCCAGGGGGTTGGGAGACCCAGTACTTC	CASSLLPGGWETQYF
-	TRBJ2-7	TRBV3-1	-	TGTGCCAGCAGCCAAAGACAGTTTTACGAGCAGTACTTC	CASSQRQFYEQYF
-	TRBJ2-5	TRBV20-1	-	TGCAGTGCAGAGAGGAATAGGGGCAGCCAAGAGACCCAGTACTTC	CSAERNRGSQETQYF
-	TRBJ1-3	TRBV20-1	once	TGCAGTGCTAGAGATCGTACAGGGCGAAACACCATATATTTT	CSARDRTGRNTIYF